The 10 T cell receptor beta chains in this list originate from one sample, sequenced in a study of blood T cell repertoires in COVID-19. Produced via immunoSEQ multiplex PCR; TCRdb's table is partial and in-frame only. The repertoire consists of about 210,000 clones, with more than 75% occurring once and the leading ten covering approximately 12%. Input material: peripheral blood. The source is a woman in her thirties or forties with acute or convalescent COVID-19.

The V gene is TRBV2, the J gene TRBJ1-1; a possible D gene is TRBD1 (5 bases). The ends were cut back, 3 bases at V and 3 bases at J, with 8 bases in the middle. The CDR3 length is 13 residues. Germline assignment: CDR1 SNHLY and CDR2 FYNNEI. The CDR3 sequence is CASSDDRYTEAFF. CDR3 DNA sequence: TGTGCCAGCAGTGATGACAGATACACTGAAGCTTTCTTT.

The chain carries TRBV6-4 and TRBJ2-3, with TRBD2 as a possible D gene (5 bases). CDR3 length equals 13 residues. CDR1 is MRHNA and CDR2 is SNTAGT in the germline V gene. V shed 2 bases and J shed 5 bases, with 8 bases lying between them. The CDR3 reads CASSDARGDTQYF. DNA of the CDR3: TGTGCCAGCAGTGACGCCCGGGGAGATACGCAGTATTTT.

This chain uses TRBV7-9 with TRBJ1-4; 7 bases line up with TRBD1. CDR3 length: 16 amino acids. With V trimmed by 5 bases and J by 3 bases, 9 bases remained unmatched. Germline V gene lookup returns CDR1 SEHNR and CDR2 FQNEAQ (reference sequence). The CDR3 DNA is TGTGCCAGCAGCCCCCCTCGACAGGGCGCTAATGAAAAACTGTTTTTT. Protein sequence: CASSPPRQGANEKLFF. The full variable domain, rest sourced from reference TRBV7-9 and TRBJ1-4, is DTGVSQNPRHKITKRGQNVTFRCDPISEHNRLYWYRQTLGQGPEFLTYFQNEAQLEKSRLLSDRFSAERPKGSFSTLEIQRTEQGDSAMYLCASSPPRQGANEKLFFGSGTQLSVL.

This clone was detected once. The V gene is TRBV6-5, the J gene TRBJ2-2, with D maybe TRBD1 (5 bases). The germline V and J ends were trimmed by 7 bases and 6 bases, with 9 bases remaining between them. The CDR3 contains 12 residues. Germline CDR1 and CDR2: MNHEY and SVGAGI. In nucleotides, the CDR3 is TGTGCCAGCACCCCAGGGTCCGGGGAGCTGTTTTTT. Residues: CASTPGSGELFF.

The chain employs TRBV7-3 and TRBJ2-2, with 8 bases matching TRBD1. There are 17 residues in the CDR3. CDR1 SGHTA and CDR2 FQGTGA come from the germline V gene. Trimming cost V 5 bases and J 6 bases; bases outside gene matches: 14. CDR3 coding DNA: TGTGCCAGCAGCGCCCAAGGACAGGGAGGAATCGCCGGGGAGCTGTTTTTT. Translated: CASSAQGQGGIAGELFF.

The chain couples TRBV9 to TRBJ1-3; TRBD1 matches at 7 bases. The CDR3 is 16 residues long. Looked up from germline, CDR1 is SGDLS and CDR2 is YYNGEE. V lost 3 bases to trimming and J lost 2 bases; unmatched junction nucleotides: 8. This chain's CDR3 is CASSAHPGTAGNTIYF. The DNA of the CDR3 is TGTGCCAGCAGCGCGCACCCCGGGACAGCTGGAAACACCATATATTTT. Together with reference TRBV9 and TRBJ1-3, the CDR3 gives the full variable domain: DSGVTQTPKHLITATGQRVTLRCSPRSGDLSVYWYQQSLDQGLQFLIQYYNGEERAKGNILERFSAQQFPDLHSELNLSSLELGDSALYFCASSAHPGTAGNTIYFGEGSWLTVV.

The genes are TRBV24-1 and TRBJ1-5; D unclear. Trimming took off 0 bases at V and 0 bases at J, with 8 bases between the two ends. Per germline, CDR1 KGHDR and CDR2 SFDVKD. CDR3 length: 16 residues. CDR3 in amino acids: CATSDLQRNSNQPQHF. CDR3 DNA: TGTGCCACCAGTGATTTGCAGAGGAATAGCAATCAGCCCCAGCATTTT.

The J gene is TRBJ1-1, the V gene TRBV12-5, with D possibly TRBD1 on 6 matching bases. CDR3 size: 15 residues. Germline CDR1 reads LGHNT; CDR2 reads FRNRAP. Trimming left V 0 bases short and J 0 bases short, with 8 bases between. The CDR3 region has the DNA TGTGCTAGTGGTTTGGTTCAGGGGTTGAACACTGAAGCTTTCTTT. Residues: CASGLVQGLNTEAFF.

The chain has TRBV2 and TRBJ1-5; TRBD1 is a possible D gene (6 bases). Germline V lookup: CDR1 SNHLY, CDR2 FYNNEI. The V end was cut by 2 bases, the J end by 4 bases, with 9 bases between. This CDR3 has 14 residues. CDR3 loop: CASSEPGENQPQHF. CDR3 coding DNA: TGTGCCAGCAGTGAACCAGGGGAAAATCAGCCCCAGCATTTT.

The V gene is TRBV9, the J gene TRBJ1-2, with D maybe TRBD1 (5 bases). Germline CDR1 SGDLS, CDR2 YYNGEE. The V and J ends lost 0 bases and 4 bases respectively, with 10 bases between them. The CDR3 covers 14 residues. The CDR3 DNA is TGTGCCAGCAGCGTAGGGCAGGGAAGCTATGGCTACACCTTC. Translation: CASSVGQGSYGYTF. The variable domain in full, with the rest retrieved from reference TRBV9 and TRBJ1-2, is DSGVTQTPKHLITATGQRVTLRCSPRSGDLSVYWYQQSLDQGLQFLIQYYNGEERAKGNILERFSAQQFPDLHSELNLSSLELGDSALYFCASSVGQGSYGYTFGSGTRLTVV.